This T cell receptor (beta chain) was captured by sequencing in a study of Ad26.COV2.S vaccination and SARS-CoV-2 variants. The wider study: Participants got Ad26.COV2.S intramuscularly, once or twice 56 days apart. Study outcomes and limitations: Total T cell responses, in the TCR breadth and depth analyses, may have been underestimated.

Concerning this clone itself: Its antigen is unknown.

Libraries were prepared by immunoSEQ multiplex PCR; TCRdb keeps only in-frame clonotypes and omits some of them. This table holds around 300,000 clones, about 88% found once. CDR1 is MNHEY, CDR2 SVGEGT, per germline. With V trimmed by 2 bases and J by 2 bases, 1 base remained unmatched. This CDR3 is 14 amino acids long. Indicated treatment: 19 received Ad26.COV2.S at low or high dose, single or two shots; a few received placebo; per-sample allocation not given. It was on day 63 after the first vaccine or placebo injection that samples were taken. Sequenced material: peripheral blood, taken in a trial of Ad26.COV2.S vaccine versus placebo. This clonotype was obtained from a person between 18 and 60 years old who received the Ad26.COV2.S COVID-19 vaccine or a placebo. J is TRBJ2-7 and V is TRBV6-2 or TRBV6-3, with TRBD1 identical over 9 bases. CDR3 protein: CASSYGTGPYEQYF. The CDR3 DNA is TGTGCCAGCAGTTACGGGACAGGGCCCTACGAGCAGTACTTC.